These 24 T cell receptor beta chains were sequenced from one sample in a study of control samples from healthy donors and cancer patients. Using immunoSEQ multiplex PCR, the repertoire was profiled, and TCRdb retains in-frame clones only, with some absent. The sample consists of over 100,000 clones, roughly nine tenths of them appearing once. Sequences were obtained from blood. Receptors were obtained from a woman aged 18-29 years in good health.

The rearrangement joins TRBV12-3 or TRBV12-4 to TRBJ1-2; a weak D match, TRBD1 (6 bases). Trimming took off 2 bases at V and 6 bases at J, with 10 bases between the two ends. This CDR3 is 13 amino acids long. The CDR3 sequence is CASSLLRGDGYTF. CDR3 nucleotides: TGTGCCAGCAGTTTATTGAGGGGGGATGGCTACACCTTC.

CDR3 loop: CAWRGQGDGNSNQPQHF. In nucleotides, the CDR3 is TGTGCCTGGAGAGGTCAGGGGGATGGGAATAGCAATCAGCCCCAGCATTTT. This chain links TRBV30 with TRBJ1-5, with TRBD1 matching over 7 bases. Trimming cost V 3 bases and J 0 bases; bases outside gene matches: 11. Germline V CDR1 and CDR2: GTSNPN, SVGIG (reference sequence). The CDR3 is made up of 17 amino acids.

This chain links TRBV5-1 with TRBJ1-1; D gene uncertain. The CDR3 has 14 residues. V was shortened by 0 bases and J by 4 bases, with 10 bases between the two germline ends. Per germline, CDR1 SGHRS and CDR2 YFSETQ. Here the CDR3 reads CASSLVQFATEAFF. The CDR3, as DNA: TGCGCCAGCAGCTTGGTACAGTTCGCCACTGAAGCTTTCTTT.

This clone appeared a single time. CDR3 nucleotide sequence: TGTGCCAGTAGTATAAACCTAGCGGGGAGCACAGATACGCAGTATTTT. Its translation is CASSINLAGSTDTQYF. The J gene is TRBJ2-3, the V gene TRBV19, with 9 bases aligning to TRBD2. The CDR3 loop spans 16 amino acids. V shed 2 bases, J shed 0 bases, and the junction held 3 bases outside the gene matches. Germline CDR1 LNHDA, CDR2 SQIVND (reference sequence).

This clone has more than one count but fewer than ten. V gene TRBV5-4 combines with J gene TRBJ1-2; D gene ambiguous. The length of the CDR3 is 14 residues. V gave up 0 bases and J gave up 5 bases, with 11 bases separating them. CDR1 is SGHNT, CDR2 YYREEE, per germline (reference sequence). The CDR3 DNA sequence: TGTGCCAGCAGCTTGGAAGGGTCTAGGTATGGCTACACCTTC. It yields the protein CASSLEGSRYGYTF.

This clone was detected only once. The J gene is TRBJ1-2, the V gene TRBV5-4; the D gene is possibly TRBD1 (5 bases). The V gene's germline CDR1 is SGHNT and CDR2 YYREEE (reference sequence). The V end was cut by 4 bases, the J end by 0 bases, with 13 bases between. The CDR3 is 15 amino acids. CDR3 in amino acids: CASSHGSGTNYGYTF. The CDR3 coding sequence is TGTGCCAGCAGCCACGGTTCAGGGACTAACTATGGCTACACCTTC.

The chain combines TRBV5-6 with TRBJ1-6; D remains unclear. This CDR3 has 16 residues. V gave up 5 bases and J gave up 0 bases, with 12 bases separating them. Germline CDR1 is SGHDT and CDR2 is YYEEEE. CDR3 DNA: TGTGCCAGCAGAGCGACTGAGACCTCCTATAATTCACCCCTCCACTTT. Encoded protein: CASRATETSYNSPLHF.

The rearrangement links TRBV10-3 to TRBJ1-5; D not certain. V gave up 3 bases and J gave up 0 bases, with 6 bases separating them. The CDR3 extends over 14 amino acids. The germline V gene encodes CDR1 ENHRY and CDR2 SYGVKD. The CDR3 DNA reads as TGTGCCATCAGTGAAGGGAATAGCAATCAGCCCCAGCATTTT. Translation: CAISEGNSNQPQHF.

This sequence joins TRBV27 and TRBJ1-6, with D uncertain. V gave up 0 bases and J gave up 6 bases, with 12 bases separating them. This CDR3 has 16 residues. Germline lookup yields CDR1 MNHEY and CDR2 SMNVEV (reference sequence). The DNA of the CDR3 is TGTGCCAGCAGTTTATCGATCGGCCGGGGTAATTCACCCCTCCACTTT. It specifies CASSLSIGRGNSPLHF.

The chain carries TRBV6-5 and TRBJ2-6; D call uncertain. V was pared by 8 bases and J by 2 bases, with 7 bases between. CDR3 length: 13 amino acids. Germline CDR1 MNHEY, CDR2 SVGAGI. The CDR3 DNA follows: TGTGCCAGCTACAAGACTGGGGCCAACGTCCTGACTTTC. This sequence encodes CASYKTGANVLTF.

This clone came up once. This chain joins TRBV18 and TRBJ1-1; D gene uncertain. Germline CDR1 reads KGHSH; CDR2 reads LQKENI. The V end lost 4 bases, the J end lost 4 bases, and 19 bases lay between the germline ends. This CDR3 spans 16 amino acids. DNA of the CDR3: TGTGCCAGCTCACTCATTCTAGTCGGGTCGGGCACTGAAGCTTTCTTT. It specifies CASSLILVGSGTEAFF.

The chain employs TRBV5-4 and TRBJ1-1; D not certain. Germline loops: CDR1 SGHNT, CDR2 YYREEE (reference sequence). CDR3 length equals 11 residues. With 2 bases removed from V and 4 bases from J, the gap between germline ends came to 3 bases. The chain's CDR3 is CASSFGTEAFF. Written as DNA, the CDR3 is TGTGCCAGCAGCTTCGGCACTGAAGCTTTCTTT.

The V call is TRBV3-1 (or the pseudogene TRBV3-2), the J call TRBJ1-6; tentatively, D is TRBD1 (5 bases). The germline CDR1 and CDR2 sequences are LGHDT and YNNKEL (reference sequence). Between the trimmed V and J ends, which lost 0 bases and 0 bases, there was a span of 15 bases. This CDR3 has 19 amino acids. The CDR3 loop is CASSQDRDGSSSYNSPLHF. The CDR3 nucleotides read TGTGCCAGCAGCCAAGATCGGGACGGATCAAGCTCCTATAATTCACCCCTCCACTTT.

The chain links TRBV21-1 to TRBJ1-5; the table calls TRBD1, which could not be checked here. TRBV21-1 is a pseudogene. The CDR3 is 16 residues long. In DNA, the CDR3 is TGTGCCAGCAGCAAAAGGGCCCGACAGGGGCATCAGCCCCAGCATTTT. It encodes CASSKRARQGHQPQHF.

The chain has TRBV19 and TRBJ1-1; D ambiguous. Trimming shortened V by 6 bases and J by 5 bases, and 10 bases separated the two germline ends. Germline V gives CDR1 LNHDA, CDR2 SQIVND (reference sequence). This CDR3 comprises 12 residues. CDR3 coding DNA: TGTGCCAGTAGAAACGGAGAGACTGAAGCTTTCTTT. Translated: CASRNGETEAFF.

This chain's CDR3 is CASSQDLEGTAYGYTF. The CDR3 DNA reads as TGTGCCAGCAGCCAAGATCTCGAGGGGACTGCCTATGGCTACACCTTC. The chain is built from TRBV3-1 (or the pseudogene TRBV3-2) and TRBJ1-2; D is possibly TRBD1 (5 bases). This CDR3 comprises 16 residues. The V end lost 0 bases, the J end lost 4 bases, and 15 bases lay between the germline ends. Germline V gives CDR1 LGHDT, CDR2 YNNKEL (reference sequence).

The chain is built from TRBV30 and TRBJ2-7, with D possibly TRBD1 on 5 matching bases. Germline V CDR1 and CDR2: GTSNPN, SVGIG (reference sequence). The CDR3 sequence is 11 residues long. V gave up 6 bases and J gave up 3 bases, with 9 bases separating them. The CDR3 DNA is TGTGCCTGCACAGGATTCTACGAGCAGTACTTC. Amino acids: CACTGFYEQYF.

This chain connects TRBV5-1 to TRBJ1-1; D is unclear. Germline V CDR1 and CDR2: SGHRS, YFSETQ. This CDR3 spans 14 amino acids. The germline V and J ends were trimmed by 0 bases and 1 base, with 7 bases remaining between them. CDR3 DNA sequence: TGCGCCAGCAGCTTGGAGGTCAGGAACACTGAAGCTTTCTTT. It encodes CASSLEVRNTEAFF.

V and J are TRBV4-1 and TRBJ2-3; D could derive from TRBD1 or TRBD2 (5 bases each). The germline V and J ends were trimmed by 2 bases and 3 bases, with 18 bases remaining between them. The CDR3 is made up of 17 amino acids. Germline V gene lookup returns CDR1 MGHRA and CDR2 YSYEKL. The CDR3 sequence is CASSQSPGTVNTDTQYF. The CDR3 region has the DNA TGCGCCAGCAGCCAATCCCCCGGGACGGTTAATACAGATACGCAGTATTTT.

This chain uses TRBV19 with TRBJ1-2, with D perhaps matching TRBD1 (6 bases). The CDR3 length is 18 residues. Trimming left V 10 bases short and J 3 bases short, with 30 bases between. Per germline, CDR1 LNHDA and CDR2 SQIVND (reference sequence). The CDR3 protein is CATQGRAGVPRRYYGYTF. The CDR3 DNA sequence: TGTGCCACCCAGGGCCGGGCAGGGGTTCCGCGACGATACTATGGCTACACCTTC.

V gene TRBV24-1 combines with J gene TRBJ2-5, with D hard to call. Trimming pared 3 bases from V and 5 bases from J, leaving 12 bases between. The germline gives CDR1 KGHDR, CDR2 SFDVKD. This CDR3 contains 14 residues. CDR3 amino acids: CATSDRWLGETQYF. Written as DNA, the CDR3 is TGTGCCACCAGTGATCGGTGGCTGGGGGAGACCCAGTACTTC.

The CDR3 DNA sequence: TGTGCCAGCAGCCAAGCCGCGGTCGCGGACACTGAAGCTTTCTTT. Amino acids: CASSQAAVADTEAFF. The chain couples TRBV14 to TRBJ1-1; no reliable D call. V lost 1 base and J lost 3, with 12 bases in between. CDR3 length: 15 residues. Germline V gene sequence: CDR1 SGHDN, CDR2 FVKESK.

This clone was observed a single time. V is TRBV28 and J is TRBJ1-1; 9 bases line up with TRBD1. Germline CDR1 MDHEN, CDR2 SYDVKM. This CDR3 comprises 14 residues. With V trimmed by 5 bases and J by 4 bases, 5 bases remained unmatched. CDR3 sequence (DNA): TGTGCCAGCAGTCTACAGGGGGCCCTCACTGAAGCTTTCTTT. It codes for CASSLQGALTEAFF.

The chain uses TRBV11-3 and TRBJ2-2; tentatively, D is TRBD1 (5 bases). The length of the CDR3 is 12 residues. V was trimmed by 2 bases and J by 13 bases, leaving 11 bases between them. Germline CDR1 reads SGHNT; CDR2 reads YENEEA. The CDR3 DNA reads TGTGCCAGCAGCTTAACCACAGGCGGGCTGTTTTTT. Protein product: CASSLTTGGLFF.